This entry is about one T cell receptor (beta chain). Its antigen is currently unknown. The sample belongs to a study of T-cell reconstitution after alpha-beta-depleted transplantation in children. Study conclusions and caveats: Newly produced T cells mostly provided counts and TCRbeta diversity after one year, as hyperexpanded clones declined. By about two months after transplant, alpha-beta T cells reportedly arose from several hundred graft clones that had expanded. Certain patients had high TCRbeta diversity at day 60, and it came from recipient T cells and thymic progenitors that survived.

V gave up 0 bases and J gave up 5 bases, with 13 bases separating them. The CDR3 extends over 15 amino acids. The germline gives CDR1 LGHDT, CDR2 YNNKEL (reference sequence). A TCRbeta library incorporating unique molecular identifiers was prepared. From the PCR reads, TCRdb called clonotypes with MiXCR, one entry per CDR3 protein. The table shows about 980,000 distinct CDR3 sequences, with under 30% occurring only once. This receptor was identified in a boy under three years old who had a stem cell transplant for SCID, so the T cells may come from the graft donor. The input for sequencing was PBMCs, mostly from graft donor cells, taken 360 days after TCRalphabeta/CD19-depleted stem cell transplant. The rearrangement joins TRBV3-1 to TRBJ2-5, with D perhaps TRBD2 (5 bases). The DNA for the CDR3 is TGTGCCAGCAGCCAAGATAGAGGATCGGGGGAGACCCAGTACTTC. Its protein is CASSQDRGSGETQYF.